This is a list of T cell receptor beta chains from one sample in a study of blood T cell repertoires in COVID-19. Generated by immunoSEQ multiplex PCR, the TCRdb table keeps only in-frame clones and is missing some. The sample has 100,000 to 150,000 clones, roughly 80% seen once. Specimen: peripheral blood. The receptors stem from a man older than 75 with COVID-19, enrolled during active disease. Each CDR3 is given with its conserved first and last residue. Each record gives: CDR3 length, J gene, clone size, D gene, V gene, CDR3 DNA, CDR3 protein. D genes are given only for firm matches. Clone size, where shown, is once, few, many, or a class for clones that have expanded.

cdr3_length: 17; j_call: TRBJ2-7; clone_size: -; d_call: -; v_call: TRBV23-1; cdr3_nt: TGCGCCAGCAGTCAAAGAGGGGGTGCGCCCTACTCCTACGAGCAGTACTTC; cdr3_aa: CASSQRGGAPYSYEQYF
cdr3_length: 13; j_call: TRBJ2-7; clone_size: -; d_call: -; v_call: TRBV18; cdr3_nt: TGTGCCAGCTCACCATCAGGGGACTACGAGCAGTACTTC; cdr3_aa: CASSPSGDYEQYF
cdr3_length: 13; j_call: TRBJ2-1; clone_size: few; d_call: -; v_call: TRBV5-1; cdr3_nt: TGCGCCAGCAGCTTGGCCTTTCTAAGAGAGCAGTTCTTC; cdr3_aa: CASSLAFLREQFF
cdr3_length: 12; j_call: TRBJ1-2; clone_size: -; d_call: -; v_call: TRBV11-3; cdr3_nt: TGTGCCAGCAGCTCTCCCAACAGAGTCCCCACCTTC; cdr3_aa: CASSSPNRVPTF
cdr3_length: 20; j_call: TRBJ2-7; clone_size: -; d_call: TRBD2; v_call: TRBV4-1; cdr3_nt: TGCGCCAGCAGCCAAGTTAGGGCCAGGGGGCGGCTAGCGGGAGCCTACGAGCAGTACTTC; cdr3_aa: CASSQVRARGRLAGAYEQYF
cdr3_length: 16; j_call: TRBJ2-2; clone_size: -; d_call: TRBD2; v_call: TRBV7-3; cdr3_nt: TGTGCCAGCAGCCCCATACGGCTAGCGGACACCGGGGAGCTGTTTTTT; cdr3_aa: CASSPIRLADTGELFF
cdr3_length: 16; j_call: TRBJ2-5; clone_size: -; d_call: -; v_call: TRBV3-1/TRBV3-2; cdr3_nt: TGTGCCAGCAGCCAAGATCTGCTAGCTGCTCAAGAGACCCAGTACTTC; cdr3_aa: CASSQDLLAAQETQYF
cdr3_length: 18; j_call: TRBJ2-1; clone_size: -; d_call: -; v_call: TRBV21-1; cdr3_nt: TGTGCCAGCAGCCAAGGGGGGATTAGCGGGAGCTCCTACAATGAGCAGTTCTTC; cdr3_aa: CASSQGGISGSSYNEQFF
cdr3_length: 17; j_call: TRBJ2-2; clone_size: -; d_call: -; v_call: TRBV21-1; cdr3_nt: TGTGCCAGCAGCATGGGAGCCCCCGGGGGTTTCGTCGGGGAGCTGTTTTTT; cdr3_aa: CASSMGAPGGFVGELFF
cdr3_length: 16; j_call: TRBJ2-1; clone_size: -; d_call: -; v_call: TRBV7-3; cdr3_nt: TGTGCCAGCAGCTTAATAGGGGGAGCCTCCTACAATGAGCAGTTCTTC; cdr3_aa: CASSLIGGASYNEQFF
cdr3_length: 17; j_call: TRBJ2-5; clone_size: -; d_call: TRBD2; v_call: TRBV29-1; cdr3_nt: TGCAGCGTTGAAGGGAGGATAGCGGGAGGGCCGTTGGAGACCCAGTACTTC; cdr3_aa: CSVEGRIAGGPLETQYF
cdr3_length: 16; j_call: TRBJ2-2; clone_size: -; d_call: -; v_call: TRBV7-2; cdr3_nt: TGTGCCAGCAGCTTAGCGGCCCCAGGGAACACCGGGGAGCTGTTTTTT; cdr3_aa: CASSLAAPGNTGELFF
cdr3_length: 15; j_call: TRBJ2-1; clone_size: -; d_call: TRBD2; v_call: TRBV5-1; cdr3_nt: TGCGCCAGCAGCCCCGGGACTAGCGGGAACCATGAGCAGTTCTTC; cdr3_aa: CASSPGTSGNHEQFF
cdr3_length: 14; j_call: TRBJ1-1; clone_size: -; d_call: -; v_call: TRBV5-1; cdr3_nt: TGCGCCAGCAGCTTGCAGGGGCTGGGGACTGAAGCTTTCTTT; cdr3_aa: CASSLQGLGTEAFF
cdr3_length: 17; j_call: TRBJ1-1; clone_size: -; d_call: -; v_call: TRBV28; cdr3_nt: TGTGCCAGCAGTTCCATTGGGACTTCCAAGGAGAACACTGAAGCTTTCTTT; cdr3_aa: CASSSIGTSKENTEAFF
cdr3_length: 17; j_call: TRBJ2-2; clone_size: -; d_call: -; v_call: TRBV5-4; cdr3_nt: TGTGCCAGCAGCGACTATAAGGACTCCAGGAACACCGGGGAGCTGTTTTTT; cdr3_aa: CASSDYKDSRNTGELFF
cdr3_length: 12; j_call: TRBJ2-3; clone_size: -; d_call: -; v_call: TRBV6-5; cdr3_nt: TGTGCCAGTCAAATTAGCACAGATACGCAGTATTTT; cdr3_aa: CASQISTDTQYF
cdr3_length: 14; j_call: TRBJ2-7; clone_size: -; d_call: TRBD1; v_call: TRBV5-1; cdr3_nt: TGCGCCAGCAGCTCCCTGGGACAGGGTCACGAGCAGTACTTC; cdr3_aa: CASSSLGQGHEQYF
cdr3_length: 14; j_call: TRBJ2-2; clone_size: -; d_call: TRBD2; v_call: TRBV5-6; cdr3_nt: TGTGCCAGCAGCCCGACTAGCTTCACCGGGGAGCTGTTTTTT; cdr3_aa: CASSPTSFTGELFF
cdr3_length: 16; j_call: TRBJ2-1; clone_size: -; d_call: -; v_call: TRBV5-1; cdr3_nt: TGCGCCAGCAGCTTGGCCCCTGCCAGAAGCCGACTTGAGCAGTTCTTC; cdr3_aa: CASSLAPARSRLEQFF
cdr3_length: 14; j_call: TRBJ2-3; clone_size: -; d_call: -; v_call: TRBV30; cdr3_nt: TGTGCCTGGAGCAGCAGGTTCGGCACAGATACGCAGTATTTT; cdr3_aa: CAWSSRFGTDTQYF
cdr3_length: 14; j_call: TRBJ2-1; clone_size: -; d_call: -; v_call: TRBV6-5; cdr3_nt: TGTGCCAGCAGTAACGGCTGGAGAGGCAATGAGCAGTTCTTC; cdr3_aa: CASSNGWRGNEQFF
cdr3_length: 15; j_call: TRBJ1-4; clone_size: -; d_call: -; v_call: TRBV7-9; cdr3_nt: TGTGCCAGCAGCCCAGCTCCAGACTCTAATGAAAAACTGTTTTTT; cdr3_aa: CASSPAPDSNEKLFF
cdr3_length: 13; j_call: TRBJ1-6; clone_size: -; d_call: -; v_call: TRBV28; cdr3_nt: TGTGCCAGCAGTCCCGCCCTCTATGCACCCCTCCACTTT; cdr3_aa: CASSPALYAPLHF
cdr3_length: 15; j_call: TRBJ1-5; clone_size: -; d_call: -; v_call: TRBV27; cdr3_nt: TGTGCCAGCAGTCAGTGGGCGCAGGCAAATCAGCCCCAGCATTTT; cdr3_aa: CASSQWAQANQPQHF
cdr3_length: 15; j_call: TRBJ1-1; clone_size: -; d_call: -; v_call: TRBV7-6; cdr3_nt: TGTGCCAGCAGCACGATTCCCGGGGGTGGCACTGAAGCTTTCTTT; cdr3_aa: CASSTIPGGGTEAFF
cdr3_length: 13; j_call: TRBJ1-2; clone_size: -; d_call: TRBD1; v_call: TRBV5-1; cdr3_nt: TGCGCCAGCAGCTTACAGGGGGCGCATGGCTACACCTTC; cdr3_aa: CASSLQGAHGYTF
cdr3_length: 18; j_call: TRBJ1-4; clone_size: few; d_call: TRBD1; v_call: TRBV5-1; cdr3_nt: TGCGCCAGCAGCTTGGGTCGACAGGGATGGGAGACTAATGAAAAACTGTTTTTT; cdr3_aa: CASSLGRQGWETNEKLFF
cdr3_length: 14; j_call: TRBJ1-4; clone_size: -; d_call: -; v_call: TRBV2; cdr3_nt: TGTGCCAGCAGTTATCAGGGAATCGGAGAAAAACTGTTTTTT; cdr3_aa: CASSYQGIGEKLFF
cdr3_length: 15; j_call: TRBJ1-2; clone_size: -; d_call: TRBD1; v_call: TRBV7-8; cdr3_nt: TGTGCCAGCAGCGACCGGGACAGGGAGGACTATGGCTACACCTTC; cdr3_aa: CASSDRDREDYGYTF
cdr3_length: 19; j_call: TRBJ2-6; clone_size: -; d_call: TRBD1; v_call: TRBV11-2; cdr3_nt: TGTGCCAGCAGCTTATCCGGGACAGGGAGATTAACTGGGGCCAACGTCCTGACTTTC; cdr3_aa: CASSLSGTGRLTGANVLTF
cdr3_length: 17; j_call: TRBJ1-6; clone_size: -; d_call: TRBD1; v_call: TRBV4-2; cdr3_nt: TGTGCCAGCAGCCAAGATTTCAGGGGGAGTTATAATTCACCCCTCCACTTT; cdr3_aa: CASSQDFRGSYNSPLHF
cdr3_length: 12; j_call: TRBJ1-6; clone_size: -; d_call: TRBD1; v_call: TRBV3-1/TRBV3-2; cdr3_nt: TGTGCCACCAGGACAGGCGGTTCACCCCTCCACTTT; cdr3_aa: CATRTGGSPLHF
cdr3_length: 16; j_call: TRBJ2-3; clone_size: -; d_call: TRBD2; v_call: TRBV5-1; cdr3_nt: TGCGCCAGCAGCTTGGAGCCAGCGGGAGGGTCGGATACGCAGTATTTT; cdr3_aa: CASSLEPAGGSDTQYF
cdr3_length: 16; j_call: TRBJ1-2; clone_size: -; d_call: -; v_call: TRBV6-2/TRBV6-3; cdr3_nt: TGTGCCAGCAGTTACCGGGCGGGAGAGGGCTACTATGGCTACACCTTC; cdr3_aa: CASSYRAGEGYYGYTF